The 30 T cell receptor beta chains below were found in one sample sequenced in a study of Graves' ophthalmopathy and Graves' hyperthyroidism. The authors amplified TCR beta CDR3 regions, and they did so from RNA transcripts for repertoire sequencing. Investigators did first-round RT-PCR with HTBI primers, then second-round multiplex PCR. TCRdb redid the calling of the multiplex PCR reads with MiXCR, one entry per CDR3 protein. The sample records about 550,000 distinct CDR3 sequences, 39% being singletons. The sequencing input was peripheral blood or thyroid tissue (not recorded which). Receptor source: an adult man with Graves' hyperthyroidism.

Ten or more counts support this clonotype. The chain joins TRBV5-1 to TRBJ2-7; 7 bases agree with TRBD1. J lost 2 bases, V lost 7 bases, and 9 bases had no gene match. Germline-derived CDR1 and CDR2 are SGHRS and YFSETQ. The CDR3 extends over 14 amino acids. The CDR3 DNA is TGCGCCAGCCGAGACAAGACAGGGCCCTACGAGCAGTACTTC. Encoded protein: CASRDKTGPYEQYF.

The CDR3 nucleotides read TGTGCCAGCAGTCGACGACAGGGTCGGGGCTACACCTTC. Its protein product is CASSRRQGRGYTF. This chain links TRBV6-5 with TRBJ1-2, with 7 bases lining up with TRBD1. Losses at the gene ends were 5 bases for V and 8 bases for J; bases not matched to a gene: 8. The germline V gene has CDR1 MNHEY and CDR2 SVGAGI. CDR3 length: 13 amino acids.

This clonotype showed up many times. The rearrangement uses TRBV29-1 and TRBJ1-4, with D perhaps TRBD1 (6 bases). V was cut by 4 bases and J by 9 bases, with 9 bases left in between. Germline-derived CDR1 and CDR2 are SQVTM and ANQGSEA. The CDR3 totals 11 residues. CDR3 bases: TGCAGCGTTGTACAGGGCCAAAAACTGTTTTTT. Translating gives CSVVQGQKLFF.

This clonotype was counted many times. The chain joins TRBV6-5 to TRBJ1-5; 8 nucleotides align to TRBD1. The length of the CDR3 is 14 residues. Looked up from germline, CDR1 is MNHEY and CDR2 is SVGAGI. V shed 6 bases, J shed 6 bases, and the junction held 7 bases outside the gene matches. The DNA of the CDR3 is TGTGCCAGCAGCCCCGGGACAGGTCGTCAGCCCCAGCATTTT. Protein: CASSPGTGRQPQHF.

A few counts support this clonotype. J is TRBJ1-1 and V is TRBV3-1; tentatively, D is TRBD1 (5 bases). CDR3 length equals 14 residues. V lost 0 bases to trimming and J lost 6 bases, with 11 bases between them. Germline CDR1 LGHDT, CDR2 YNNKEL (reference sequence). The CDR3 coding sequence is TGTGCCAGCAGCCAAGAGCAGGGTAGGGCTGAAGCTTTCTTT. It yields the protein CASSQEQGRAEAFF.

The chain uses TRBV19 and TRBJ2-3; a possible D gene is TRBD2 (6 bases). The CDR3 runs to 15 residues. The V end was cut by 4 bases, the J end by 1 base, with 12 bases between. Germline CDR1 and CDR2: LNHDA and SQIVND (reference sequence). The chain's CDR3 is CASSKSGVGTDTQYF. CDR3 sequence (DNA): TGTGCCAGTAGTAAGTCGGGAGTAGGCACAGATACGCAGTATTTT.

This clonotype was counted many times. The rearrangement links TRBV5-1 to TRBJ2-7; 10 nucleotides align to TRBD1. The V and J ends lost 4 bases and 5 bases, in that order; junction bases with no gene match: 12. The CDR3 sequence is 16 residues long. Germline lookup yields CDR1 SGHRS and CDR2 YFSETQ. Here the CDR3 DNA reads TGCGCCAGCAGCACCGCAGACAGGGGGCGCACAGACGAGCAGTACTTC. Protein product: CASSTADRGRTDEQYF.

As for this clonotype: A clone one base away is much larger, so this may be a read error. The chain joins TRBV27 to TRBJ2-5; perhaps TRBD1 as D (6 bases). V was clipped by 2 bases and J by 7 bases, with 14 bases between them. CDR3 length: 14 amino acids. CDR1 and CDR2 (germline): MNHEY, SMNVEV (reference sequence). The CDR3 region has the DNA TGTGCCAGCAGTTTAACAGGGCGGGTGGGGACCCAGTACTTC. Protein sequence: CASSLTGRVGTQYF.

This sequence joins TRBV7-9 and TRBJ2-3; 10 bases fit TRBD2. V shed 5 bases and J 3 bases; nucleotides not matched to a gene: 8. The CDR3 totals 16 residues. The V gene's germline CDR1 is SEHNR and CDR2 FQNEAQ (reference sequence). The chain's CDR3 is CASSHPLAGVTDTQYF. CDR3 nucleotide sequence: TGTGCCAGCAGCCACCCGCTAGCGGGAGTAACAGATACGCAGTATTTT.

In this sample, this clonotype turned up a few times. The chain joins TRBV7-2 to TRBJ1-2, with D unclear. V lost 5 bases and J 4 bases, leaving 20 bases between the germline ends. The CDR3 sequence is 16 residues long. The germline V gene encodes CDR1 SGHTA and CDR2 FQGNSA. The CDR3 DNA follows: TGTGCCAGCAGCCAAGGTCGCCAGAGTCCGATCTATGGCTACACCTTC. As protein: CASSQGRQSPIYGYTF.

This clonotype came up many times. The rearrangement uses TRBV10-2 and TRBJ2-5, with 11 bases lining up with TRBD1. The CDR3 length is 14 residues. V was clipped by 6 bases and J by 4 bases; unmatched bases: 4. Germline loops: CDR1 WSHSY, CDR2 SAAADI. The chain's CDR3 is CASRRTGGLETQYF. For the CDR3, the DNA is TGCGCCAGCAGAAGGACAGGGGGCTTAGAGACCCAGTACTTC.

The V call is TRBV7-2, the J call TRBJ2-7; TRBD2 agrees at 16 bases. CDR1 is SGHTA and CDR2 is FQGNSA in the germline V gene. The V segment lost 3 bases and the J segment 5 bases; nucleotides outside the gene matches: 7. The CDR3 length is 17 residues. The CDR3 DNA follows: TGTGCCAGCAGCTTGGGACTAGCGGGAGGGCCTTCTGACGAGCAGTACTTC. This gives the protein CASSLGLAGGPSDEQYF.

The chain is built from TRBV2 and TRBJ1-4; possible D gene TRBD1, 6 bases. This CDR3 has 13 amino acids. Germline V gene data show CDR1 as SNHLY and CDR2 as FYNNEI. The V end lost 11 bases, the J end lost 8 bases, and 18 bases lay between the germline ends. DNA of the CDR3: TGTGCCGGGGCAGGGGCGGCGGGAGAAAAACTGTTTTTT. Translated: CAGAGAAGEKLFF. Full variable domain (missing parts from reference TRBV2 and TRBJ1-4): EPEVTQTPSHQVTQMGQEVILRCVPISNHLYFYWYRQILGQKVEFLVSFYNNEISEKSEIFDDQFSVERPDGSNFTLKIRSTKLEDSAMYFCAGAGAAGEKLFFGSGTQLSVL.

This sequence joins TRBV7-9 and TRBJ1-3; D unresolved. This CDR3 spans 16 amino acids. In germline, CDR1 is SEHNR, CDR2 FQNEAQ (reference sequence). V dropped 3 bases and J dropped 2 bases, with 14 bases sitting between them. This chain's CDR3 is CASSLKTAFPGNTIYF. CDR3 sequence (DNA): TGTGCCAGCAGCTTGAAGACGGCTTTCCCTGGAAACACCATATATTTT.

The V call is TRBV9, the J call TRBJ2-7; 10 bases align to TRBD2. The V and J ends lost 3 bases and 7 bases, in that order; junction bases with no gene match: 13. CDR1 and CDR2 from the germline V gene are SGDLS and YYNGEE. The CDR3 covers 16 residues. CDR3 DNA sequence: TGTGCCAGCAGCGCCTACAGCGGGAGGGTGGCCGGGGAGCAGTACTTC. As protein: CASSAYSGRVAGEQYF.

In this sample, this clonotype turned up many times. The CDR3 region is CASSPALTGADAEAFF. The DNA for the CDR3 is TGTGCCAGCAGCCCTGCTCTTACAGGGGCAGACGCTGAAGCTTTCTTT. J is TRBJ1-1 and V is TRBV9; 7 positions match TRBD1. Trimming at V came to 4 bases and at J to 6 bases, leaving 15 bases not matched to a gene. CDR1 SGDLS and CDR2 YYNGEE come from the germline V gene. The CDR3 is 16 amino acids.

This clonotype came up many times. The V gene is TRBV10-2, the J gene TRBJ1-5, with 7 bases matching TRBD1. Germline V CDR1 and CDR2: WSHSY, SAAADI. The V gene end was trimmed by 1 base and the J gene end by 8 bases; junction bases not matched to a gene: 5. The CDR3 spans 14 residues. Here the CDR3 DNA reads TGCGCCAGCAGTGAGTTAAGCAGGGGGGAGCCCCAGCATTTT. Encoded protein: CASSELSRGEPQHF.

The V and J genes are TRBV7-8 and TRBJ2-5; no definite D call. The J call may be faulty, since TRBJ2-1 better matches the DNA end. This CDR3 spans 16 amino acids. Germline V gene lookup returns CDR1 SGHVS and CDR2 FQNEAQ. The CDR3 DNA sequence: TGTGCCAGCAGCTTAGCGGAGTTACACTACCGAAATGAGCAGTTCTTC. This sequence encodes CASSLAELHYRNEQFF.

Regarding this clonotype: The CDR3 ends on some other residue instead of the conserved phenylalanine or tryptophan, so this is likely a read error. The chain joins TRBV14 to TRBJ1-1, with unresolved D. The CDR3 has 14 residues. Per germline, CDR1 SGHDN and CDR2 FVKESK. V was pared by 1 base and J by 1 base, with 7 bases between. CDR3 sequence: CASSQVRGNTEAFL. CDR3 coding DNA: TGTGCCAGCAGCCAAGTACGGGGGAACACTGAAGCTTTCCTT.

This chain connects TRBV20-1 to TRBJ1-3; a weak D match, TRBD1 (5 bases). Per the germline V gene, CDR1 is DFQATT and CDR2 is SNEGSKA (reference sequence). The germline V and J ends were trimmed by 1 base and 4 bases, with 14 bases remaining between them. The CDR3 is 15 residues long. The CDR3 coding sequence is TGCAGTGCTAGAGGGGGGACTCTAGACGGAAACACCATATATTTT. Residues: CSARGGTLDGNTIYF.

The table lists this clonotype with a few counts. The chain links TRBV5-1 to TRBJ2-2; TRBD2 agrees at 9 bases. Germline CDR1 is SGHRS and CDR2 is YFSETQ. There are 15 residues in the CDR3. The V and J ends lost 7 bases and 7 bases, in that order; junction bases with no gene match: 11. CDR3 nucleotide sequence: TGCGCCAGCTCCGAAGGTAGCGGGAGTAGCGGGGAGCTGTTTTTT. Amino acid sequence: CASSEGSGSSGELFF.

As for this clonotype: A much larger clone is a single base away; this may be a read error. The J gene is TRBJ2-2, the V gene TRBV2; maybe TRBD2 (6 bases). This CDR3 contains 15 residues. V gave up 6 bases and J gave up 6 bases, with 17 bases separating them. Germline loops: CDR1 SNHLY, CDR2 FYNNEI. CDR3 DNA sequence: TGTGCCAGCAGGAGGGAGGCAGGGCGGTCCGGGGAGCTGTTTTTT. It translates to CASRREAGRSGELFF.

This clonotype was seen only a few times. The chain recombines TRBV20-1 with TRBJ2-7; no definite D call. This CDR3 is built from 14 residues. Germline CDR1 reads DFQATT; CDR2 reads SNEGSKA (reference sequence). Trimming pared 6 bases from V and 0 bases from J, leaving 15 bases between. The CDR3 DNA reads as TGCAGTGCACCGAATCGGGCACTCTCCTACGAGCAGTACTTC. As protein: CSAPNRALSYEQYF.

This clonotype was detected many times. The genes are TRBV29-1 and TRBJ1-2; D not resolved. This CDR3 is built from 12 residues. V shed 0 bases and J shed 4 bases, with 6 bases lying between them. CDR1 SQVTM and CDR2 ANQGSEA come from the germline V gene. This CDR3 reads CSVEDQVYGYTF. CDR3 coding DNA: TGCAGCGTTGAAGATCAGGTCTATGGCTACACCTTC.

There are a few counts of this clonotype. The chain is built from TRBV18 and TRBJ1-6, with unresolved D. Germline loops: CDR1 KGHSH, CDR2 LQKENI. The CDR3 sequence is 13 residues long. Trimming pared 1 base from V and 8 bases from J, leaving 6 bases between. CDR3 sequence: CASSPLADSPLHF. The CDR3 DNA reads TGTGCCAGCTCACCACTCGCTGATTCACCCCTCCACTTT.

This clonotype has just one count. The gene calls are TRBV7-2 and TRBJ1-1; no clear D. The CDR3 sequence is 14 residues long. The germline CDR1 and CDR2 sequences are SGHTA and FQGNSA. V dropped 2 bases and J dropped 1 base, with 8 bases sitting between them. CDR3 in DNA: TGTGCCAGCAGCTTATTACAACAGAACACTGAAGCTTTCTTT. Its translation is CASSLLQQNTEAFF.

This clonotype was counted ten times or more. The chain couples TRBV29-1 to TRBJ2-7; TRBD1 might be the D (6 bases). Germline V gene lookup returns CDR1 SQVTM and CDR2 ANQGSEA. This CDR3 comprises 12 residues. V shed 5 bases and J shed 3 bases, with 11 bases lying between them. The CDR3: CSVRDNFYEQYF. As DNA, the CDR3 is TGCAGCGTTCGGGACAACTTCTACGAGCAGTACTTC.

V usage is TRBV2 and J usage is TRBJ1-1, with TRBD1 matching 9 bases. V was clipped by 5 bases and J by 1 base; unmatched bases: 8. The V gene's germline CDR1 is SNHLY and CDR2 FYNNEI. This CDR3 is 16 amino acids long. CDR3 bases: TGTGCCAGCAGTTACGGGACAGGGCTTAAGAACACTGAAGCTTTCTTT. Its protein product is CASSYGTGLKNTEAFF. The whole variable domain, remainder taken from reference TRBV2 and TRBJ1-1, is EPEVTQTPSHQVTQMGQEVILRCVPISNHLYFYWYRQILGQKVEFLVSFYNNEISEKSEIFDDQFSVERPDGSNFTLKIRSTKLEDSAMYFCASSYGTGLKNTEAFFGQGTRLTVV.

This clonotype was found many times. This chain links TRBV5-1 with TRBJ2-2, with TRBD2 matching over 10 bases. Losses at the gene ends were 0 bases for V and 4 bases for J; bases not matched to a gene: 0. Per the germline V gene, CDR1 is SGHRS and CDR2 is YFSETQ. This CDR3 contains 15 residues. The CDR3 nucleotides are TGCGCCAGCAGCTTGGGGACTAGCGGCACCGGGGAGCTGTTTTTT. Translated: CASSLGTSGTGELFF. Full variable domain (rest looked up from reference TRBV5-1 and TRBJ2-2): KAGVTQTPRYLIKTRGQQVTLSCSPISGHRSVSWYQQTPGQGLQFLFEYFSETQRNKGNFPGRFSGRQFSNSRSEMNVSTLELGDSALYLCASSLGTSGTGELFFGEGSRLTVL.

This clonotype was counted between two and nine times. This chain connects TRBV2 to TRBJ2-7; D remains unclear. CDR1 SNHLY and CDR2 FYNNEI come from the germline V gene. Trimming removed 7 bases from V and 6 bases from J, with 10 bases in between. The CDR3 contains 11 residues. CDR3 in DNA: TGTGCCAGCACTCAGAGACGCGAGCAGTACTTC. This gives the protein CASTQRREQYF.